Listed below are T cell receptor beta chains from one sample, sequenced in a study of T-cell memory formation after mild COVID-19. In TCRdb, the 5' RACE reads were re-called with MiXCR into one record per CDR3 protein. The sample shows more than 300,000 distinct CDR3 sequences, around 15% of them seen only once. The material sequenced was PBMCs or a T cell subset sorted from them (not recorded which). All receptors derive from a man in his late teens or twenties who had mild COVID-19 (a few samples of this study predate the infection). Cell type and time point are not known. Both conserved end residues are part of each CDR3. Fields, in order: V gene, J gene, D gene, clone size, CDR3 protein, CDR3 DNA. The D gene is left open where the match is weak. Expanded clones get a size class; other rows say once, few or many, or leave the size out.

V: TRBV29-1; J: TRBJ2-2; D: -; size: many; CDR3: CSAPVSNTGELFF; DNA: TGCAGCGCCCCGGTTTCGAACACCGGGGAGCTGTTTTTT
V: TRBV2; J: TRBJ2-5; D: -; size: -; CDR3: CASEVGETQYF; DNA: TGTGCCAGCGAGGTGGGAGAGACCCAGTACTTC
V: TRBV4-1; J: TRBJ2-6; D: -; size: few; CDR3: CASSTITGGGANVLTF; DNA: TGCGCCAGCAGCACGATAACCGGGGGAGGGGCCAACGTCCTGACTTTC
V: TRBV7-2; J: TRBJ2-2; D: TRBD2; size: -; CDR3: CASSLVGLAGDGELFF; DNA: TGTGCCAGCAGCTTAGTCGGACTAGCGGGGGATGGGGAGCTGTTTTTT
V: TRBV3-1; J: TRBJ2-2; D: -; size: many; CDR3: CASSPRSTGELFF; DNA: TGTGCCAGCAGCCCCCGCTCCACCGGGGAGCTGTTTTTT
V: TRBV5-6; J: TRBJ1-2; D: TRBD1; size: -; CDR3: CASSFKDRNGYTF; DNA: TGTGCCAGCAGCTTTAAGGACAGGAATGGCTACACCTTC
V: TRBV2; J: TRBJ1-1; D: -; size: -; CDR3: CASSEGFGSTEAFF; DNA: TGTGCCAGCAGTGAGGGGTTCGGGAGCACTGAAGCTTTCTTT
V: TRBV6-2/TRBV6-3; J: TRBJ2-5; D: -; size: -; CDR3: CASVGLAETQYF; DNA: TGTGCCAGCGTCGGGTTAGCGGAGACCCAGTACTTC
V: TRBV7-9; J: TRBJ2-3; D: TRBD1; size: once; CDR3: CASSRGTGGPDTQYF; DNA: TGTGCCAGCAGCCGCGGGACAGGGGGGCCAGATACGCAGTATTTT
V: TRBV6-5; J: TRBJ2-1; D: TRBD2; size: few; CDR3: CASSYLAGWNEQFF; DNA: TGTGCCAGCAGTTACCTAGCGGGGTGGAATGAGCAGTTCTTC
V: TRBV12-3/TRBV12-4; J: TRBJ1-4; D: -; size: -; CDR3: CASTWTGIRGELFF; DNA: TGTGCCAGCACCTGGACGGGTATTAGGGGGGAACTGTTTTTT
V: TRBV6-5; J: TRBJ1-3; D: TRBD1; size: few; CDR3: CASRSQGATGNTIYF; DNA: TGTGCCAGCAGGTCACAGGGGGCAACTGGAAACACCATATATTTT
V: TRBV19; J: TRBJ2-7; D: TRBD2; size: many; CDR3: CASSETSGGPVYEQYF; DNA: TGTGCCAGTAGCGAGACTAGCGGGGGGCCTGTCTACGAGCAGTACTTC
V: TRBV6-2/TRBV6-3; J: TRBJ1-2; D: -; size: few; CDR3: CASSPVASGLYGYTF; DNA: TGTGCCAGCAGTCCCGTAGCATCGGGCCTCTATGGCTACACCTTC
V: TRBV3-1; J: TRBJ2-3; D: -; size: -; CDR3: CASSQVAGPSTDTQYF; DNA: TGTGCCAGCAGCCAAGTTGCGGGACCAAGCACAGATACGCAGTATTTT
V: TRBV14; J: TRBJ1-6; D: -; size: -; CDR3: CASSWGPGSNSPLHF; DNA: TGTGCCAGCAGCTGGGGGCCAGGGAGTAATTCACCCCTCCACTTT
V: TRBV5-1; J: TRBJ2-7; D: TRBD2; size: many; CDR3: CASSLVEASGGSSTYEQYF; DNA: TGCGCCAGCAGCTTGGTGGAGGCTAGCGGGGGGTCCAGTACCTACGAGCAGTACTTC
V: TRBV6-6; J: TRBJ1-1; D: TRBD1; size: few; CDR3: CASSYSGTGVTEAFF; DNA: TGTGCCAGCAGTTACTCAGGGACAGGGGTGACTGAAGCTTTCTTT
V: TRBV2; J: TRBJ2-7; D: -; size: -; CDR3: CASSIDRLSYEQYF; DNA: TGTGCCAGCAGTATAGACAGGTTGTCCTACGAGCAGTACTTC
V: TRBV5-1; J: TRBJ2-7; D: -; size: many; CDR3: CASSGTGLKSYEQYF; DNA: TGCGCCAGCAGCGGAACAGGGTTGAAGTCCTACGAGCAGTACTTC
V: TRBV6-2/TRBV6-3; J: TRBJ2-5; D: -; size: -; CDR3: CASSYSTEKETQYF; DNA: TGTGCCAGCAGTTACTCGACAGAGAAAGAGACCCAGTACTTC
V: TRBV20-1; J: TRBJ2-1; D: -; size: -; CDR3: CSARDGREGDYNEQFF; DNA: TGCAGTGCTAGAGATGGACGGGAAGGAGATTACAATGAGCAGTTCTTC
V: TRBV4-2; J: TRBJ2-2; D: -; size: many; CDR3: CASSQAKVTGELFF; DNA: TGTGCCAGCAGCCAAGCTAAGGTCACCGGGGAGCTGTTTTTT
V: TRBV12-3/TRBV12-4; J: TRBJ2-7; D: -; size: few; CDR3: CASSDDDGHLTYEQYF; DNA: TGTGCCAGCAGTGACGATGACGGACACCTTACCTACGAGCAGTACTTC
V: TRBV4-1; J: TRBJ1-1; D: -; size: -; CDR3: CASSQGQDGRKAFF; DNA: TGCGCCAGCAGCCAAGGGCAGGACGGGAGAAAAGCTTTCTTT
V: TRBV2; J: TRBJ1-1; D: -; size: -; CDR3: CASSEDANTEAFF; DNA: TGTGCCAGCAGTGAGGACGCGAACACTGAAGCTTTCTTT
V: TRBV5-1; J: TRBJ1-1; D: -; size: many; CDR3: CASGKTGQNTEAFF; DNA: TGCGCCAGCGGAAAAACAGGACAGAACACTGAAGCTTTCTTT
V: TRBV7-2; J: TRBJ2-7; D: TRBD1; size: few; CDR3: CASSEPGQGYEQYF; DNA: TGTGCCAGCAGCGAACCGGGACAGGGATACGAGCAGTACTTC
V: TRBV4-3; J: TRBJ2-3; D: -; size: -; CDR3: CASSQEGRDTDTQYF; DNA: TGCGCCAGCAGCCAAGAGGGGAGAGACACAGATACGCAGTATTTT
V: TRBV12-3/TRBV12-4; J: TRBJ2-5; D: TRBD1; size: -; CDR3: CASSPGQGGQTQYF; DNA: TGTGCCAGCAGTCCTGGACAGGGCGGACAGACCCAGTACTTC
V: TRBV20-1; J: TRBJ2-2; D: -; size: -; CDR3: CSAREAGGRLGELFF; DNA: TGCAGTGCTAGAGAGGCAGGTGGCAGGCTAGGGGAGCTGTTTTTT
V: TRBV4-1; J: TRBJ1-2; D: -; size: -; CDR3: CASSQEIPGPQSYTF; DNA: TGCGCCAGCAGCCAAGAGATTCCGGGGCCCCAAAGCTACACCTTC
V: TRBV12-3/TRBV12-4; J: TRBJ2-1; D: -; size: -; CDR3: CASSQNEQFF; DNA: TGTGCCAGCAGTCAAAATGAGCAGTTCTTC
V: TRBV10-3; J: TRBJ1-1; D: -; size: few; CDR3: CAISGIGMNTEAFF; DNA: TGTGCCATCAGTGGCATTGGCATGAACACTGAAGCTTTCTTT
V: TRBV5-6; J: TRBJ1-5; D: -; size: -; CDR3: CASSLLFGDQPQHF; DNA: TGTGCAAGCAGCTTGCTTTTCGGGGATCAGCCCCAGCATTTT
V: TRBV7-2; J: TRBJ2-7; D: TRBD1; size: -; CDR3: CASGPGQGGRQYF; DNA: TGTGCCAGCGGCCCAGGACAGGGTGGAAGGCAGTACTTC
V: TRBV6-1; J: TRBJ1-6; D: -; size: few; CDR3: CASSVGGFNSPLHF; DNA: TGTGCCAGCAGTGTGGGGGGTTTTAATTCACCCCTCCACTTT
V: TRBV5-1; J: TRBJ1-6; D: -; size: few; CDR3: CASSPGTASPLHF; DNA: TGCGCCAGCAGCCCTGGGACCGCATCACCCCTCCACTTT
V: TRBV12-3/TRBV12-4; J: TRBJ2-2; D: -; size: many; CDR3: CASSLSRGWGVNTGELFF; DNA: TGTGCCAGCAGTTTATCCCGTGGGTGGGGGGTGAACACCGGGGAGCTGTTTTTT
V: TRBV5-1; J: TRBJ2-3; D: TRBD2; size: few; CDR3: CASSLAAGGSRDTQYF; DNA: TGCGCCAGCAGCTTGGCAGCGGGGGGATCGAGAGATACGCAGTATTTT
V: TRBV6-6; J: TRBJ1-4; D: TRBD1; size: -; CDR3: CASSYRDRELFF; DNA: TGTGCCAGCAGTTATAGGGACAGGGAACTGTTTTTT
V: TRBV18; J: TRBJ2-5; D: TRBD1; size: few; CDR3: CASSPIRDSQETQYF; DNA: TGTGCCAGCTCCCCTATCCGGGACAGTCAAGAGACCCAGTACTTC
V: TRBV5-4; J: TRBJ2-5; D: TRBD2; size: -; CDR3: CASSLAPASGGQETQYF; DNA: TGTGCCAGCAGCTTGGCCCCGGCTAGCGGGGGGCAAGAGACCCAGTACTTC
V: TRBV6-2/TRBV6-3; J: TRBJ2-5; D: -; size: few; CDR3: CASNERYTETQYF; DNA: TGTGCCAGCAACGAGAGGTACACGGAGACCCAGTACTTC
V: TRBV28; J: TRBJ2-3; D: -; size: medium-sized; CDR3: CASSTTGSQDTQYF; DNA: TGTGCCAGCAGTACAACAGGGAGTCAAGATACGCAGTATTTT
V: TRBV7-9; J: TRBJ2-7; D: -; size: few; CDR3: CASSLSETNYEQYF; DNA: TGTGCCAGCAGCTTATCAGAGACTAACTACGAGCAGTACTTC
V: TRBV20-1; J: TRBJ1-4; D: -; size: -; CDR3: CSAITWTEATNEKLFF; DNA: TGCAGTGCCATTACATGGACAGAAGCAACTAATGAAAAACTGTTTTTT
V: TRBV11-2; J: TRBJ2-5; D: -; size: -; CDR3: CASSFFETQYF; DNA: TGTGCCAGCAGCTTCTTTGAGACCCAGTACTTC
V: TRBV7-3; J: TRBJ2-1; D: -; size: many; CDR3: CASSRMGGEQFF; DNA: TGTGCCAGCAGCCGGATGGGGGGTGAGCAGTTCTTC
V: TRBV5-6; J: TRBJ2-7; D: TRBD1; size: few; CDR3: CASSSPGQGTYEQYF; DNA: TGTGCCAGCAGTTCGCCGGGACAGGGGACCTACGAGCAGTACTTC
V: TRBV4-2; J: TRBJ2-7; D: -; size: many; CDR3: CASSQDSAFSGLDYEQYF; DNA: TGTGCCAGCAGCCAAGATTCGGCCTTCTCAGGATTGGACTACGAGCAGTACTTC
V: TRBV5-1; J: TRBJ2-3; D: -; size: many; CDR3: CASSLALSTDTQYF; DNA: TGCGCCAGCAGCTTGGCCTTAAGCACAGATACGCAGTATTTT
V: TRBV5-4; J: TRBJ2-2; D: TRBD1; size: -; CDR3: CASGRGTGVTGELFF; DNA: TGTGCCAGCGGACGAGGGACAGGGGTGACCGGGGAGCTGTTTTTT
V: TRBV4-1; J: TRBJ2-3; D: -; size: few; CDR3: CASSQENIPSTDTQYF; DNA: TGCGCCAGCAGCCAAGAGAACATCCCTAGCACAGATACGCAGTATTTT
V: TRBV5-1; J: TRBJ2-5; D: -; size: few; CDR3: CASSFGQGGKETQYF; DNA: TGCGCCAGCAGCTTTGGTCAGGGGGGGAAAGAGACCCAGTACTTC
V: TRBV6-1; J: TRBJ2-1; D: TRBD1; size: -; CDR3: CASSLRQGNWDEQFF; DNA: TGTGCCAGCAGTCTTAGACAGGGGAATTGGGATGAGCAGTTCTTC
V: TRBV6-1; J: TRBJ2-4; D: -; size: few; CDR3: CASSARGAKNIQYF; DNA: TGTGCCAGCAGTGCCCGGGGGGCCAAAAACATTCAGTACTTC